The source of this T cell receptor (beta chain) is a study of blood T cell repertoires in COVID-19. The sample holds one count of this clone. Assay used: immunoSEQ multiplex PCR; TCRdb lists only in-frame clones, some missing. The sample has 150,000 to 190,000 clones; less than 90% are singletons. Germline CDR1 SGHTA, CDR2 FQGNSA. Deletions cut 5 bases from V and 6 bases from J, with 11 bases between. The CDR3 sequence is 13 residues long. The receptor was derived from a woman aged 65 to 85 with acute or convalescent COVID-19. Sequencing input: peripheral blood. The V and J genes are TRBV7-2 and TRBJ2-4; D gene ambiguous. CDR3 nucleotides: TGTGCCAGCAGCCCCCCTAGTGGAAACATTCAGTACTTC. It translates to CASSPPSGNIQYF.